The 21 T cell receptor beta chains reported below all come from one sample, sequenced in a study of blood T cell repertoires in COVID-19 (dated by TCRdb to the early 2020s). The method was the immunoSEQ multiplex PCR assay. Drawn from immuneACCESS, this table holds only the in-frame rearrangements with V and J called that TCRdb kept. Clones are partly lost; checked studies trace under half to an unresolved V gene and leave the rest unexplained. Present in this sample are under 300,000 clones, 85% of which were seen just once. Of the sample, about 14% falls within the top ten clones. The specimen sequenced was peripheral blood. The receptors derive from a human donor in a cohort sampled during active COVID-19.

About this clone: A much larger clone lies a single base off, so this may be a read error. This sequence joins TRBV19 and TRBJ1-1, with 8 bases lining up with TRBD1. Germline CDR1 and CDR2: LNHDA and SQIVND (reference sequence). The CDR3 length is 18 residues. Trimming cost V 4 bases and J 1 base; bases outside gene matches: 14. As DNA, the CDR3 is TGTGCCAGTAGTACGAGGGGGGTCTCAGGGGGCGCGAACACTGAAGCTTTCTTT. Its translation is CASSTRGVSGGANTEAFF.

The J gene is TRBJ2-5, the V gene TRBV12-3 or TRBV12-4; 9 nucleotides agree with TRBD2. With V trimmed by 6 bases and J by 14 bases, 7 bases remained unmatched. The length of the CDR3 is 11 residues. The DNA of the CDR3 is TGTGCCAGCAGCCGCACGGGACTAGCATACTTC. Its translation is CASSRTGLAYF.

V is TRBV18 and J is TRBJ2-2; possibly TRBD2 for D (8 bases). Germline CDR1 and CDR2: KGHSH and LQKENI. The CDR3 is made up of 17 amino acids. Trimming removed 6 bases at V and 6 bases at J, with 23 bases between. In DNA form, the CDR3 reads TGTGCCAGCTCTCCAGCTGGGACAGCGGGAGTGCCCGGGGAGCTGTTTTTT. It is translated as CASSPAGTAGVPGELFF.

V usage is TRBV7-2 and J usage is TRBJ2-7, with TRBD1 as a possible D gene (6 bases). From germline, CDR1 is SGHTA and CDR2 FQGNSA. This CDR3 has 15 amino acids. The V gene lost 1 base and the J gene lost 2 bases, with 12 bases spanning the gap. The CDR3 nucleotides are TGTGCCAGCAGCTTAGGGGAAGCAGGGGCCTACGAGCAGTACTTC. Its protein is CASSLGEAGAYEQYF. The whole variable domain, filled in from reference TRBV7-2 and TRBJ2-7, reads GAGVSQSPSNKVTEKGKDVELRCDPISGHTALYWYRQSLGQGLEFLIYFQGNSAPDKSGLPSDRFSAERTGGSVSTLTIQRTQQEDSAVYLCASSLGEAGAYEQYFGPGTRLTVT.

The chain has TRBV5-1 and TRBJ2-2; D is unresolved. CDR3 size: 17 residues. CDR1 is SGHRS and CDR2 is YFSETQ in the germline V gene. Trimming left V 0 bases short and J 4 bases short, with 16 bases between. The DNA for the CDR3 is TGCGCCAGCAGCTTGGGGTCTAGTGTTCGAATCACCGGGGAGCTGTTTTTT. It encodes CASSLGSSVRITGELFF.

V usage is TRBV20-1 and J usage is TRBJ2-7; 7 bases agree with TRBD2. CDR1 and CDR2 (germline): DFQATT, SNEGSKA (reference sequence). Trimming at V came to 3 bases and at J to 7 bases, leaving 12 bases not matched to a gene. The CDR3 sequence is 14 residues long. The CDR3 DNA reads TGCAGTGCTAGTTTGGGGAGGGGATCGGGGGAGCAGTACTTC. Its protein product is CSASLGRGSGEQYF.

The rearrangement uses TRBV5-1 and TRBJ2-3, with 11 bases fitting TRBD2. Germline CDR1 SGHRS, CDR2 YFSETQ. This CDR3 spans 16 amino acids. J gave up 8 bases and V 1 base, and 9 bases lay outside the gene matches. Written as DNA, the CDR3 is TGCGCCAGCAGCTTGATCACTAGCGGGAGTCTTGGTACGCAGTATTTT. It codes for CASSLITSGSLGTQYF.

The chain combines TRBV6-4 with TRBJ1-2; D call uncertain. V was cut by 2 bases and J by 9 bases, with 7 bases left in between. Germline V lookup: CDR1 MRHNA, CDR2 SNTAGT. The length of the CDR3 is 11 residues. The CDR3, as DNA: TGTGCCAGCAGTGACGGGCAACGCTACACCTTC. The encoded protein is CASSDGQRYTF.

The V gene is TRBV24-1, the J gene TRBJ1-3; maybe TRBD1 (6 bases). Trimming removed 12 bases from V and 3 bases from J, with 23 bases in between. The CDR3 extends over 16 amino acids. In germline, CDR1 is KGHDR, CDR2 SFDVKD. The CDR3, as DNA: TGTGCCCCCCATTGTGTTCAGGGGTCCTATGGAAACACCATATATTTT. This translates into CAPHCVQGSYGNTIYF.

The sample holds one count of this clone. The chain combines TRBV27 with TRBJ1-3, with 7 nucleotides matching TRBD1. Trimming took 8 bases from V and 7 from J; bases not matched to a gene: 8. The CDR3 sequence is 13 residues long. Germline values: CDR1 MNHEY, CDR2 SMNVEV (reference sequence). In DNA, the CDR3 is TGTGCCAGCCGGAGGACAGGCTCGAACACCATATATTTT. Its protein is CASRRTGSNTIYF.

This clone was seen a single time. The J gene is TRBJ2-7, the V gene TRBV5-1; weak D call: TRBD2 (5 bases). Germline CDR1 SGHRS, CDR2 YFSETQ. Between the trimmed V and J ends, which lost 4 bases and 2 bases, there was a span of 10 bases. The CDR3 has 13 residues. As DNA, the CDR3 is TGCGCCAGCAGCGCCGGGATGACCTACGAGCAGTACTTC. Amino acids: CASSAGMTYEQYF.

Here the CDR3 reads CASSHRGRREAFF. The DNA of the CDR3 is TGTGCCAGCAGTCATAGGGGAAGGCGTGAAGCTTTCTTT. The chain is built from TRBV7-2 and TRBJ1-1, with D perhaps matching TRBD1 (5 bases). This CDR3 has 13 residues. The germline V gene has CDR1 SGHTA and CDR2 FQGNSA. Trimming pared 6 bases from V and 7 bases from J, leaving 15 bases between.

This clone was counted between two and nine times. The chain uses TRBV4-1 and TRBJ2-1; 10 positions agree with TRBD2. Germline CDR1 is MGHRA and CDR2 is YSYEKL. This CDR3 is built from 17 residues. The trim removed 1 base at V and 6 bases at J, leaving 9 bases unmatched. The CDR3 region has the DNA TGCGCCAGCAGCCAAGCGCCCGTAGCGGGAGGAAGCAATGAGCAGTTCTTC. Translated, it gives CASSQAPVAGGSNEQFF.

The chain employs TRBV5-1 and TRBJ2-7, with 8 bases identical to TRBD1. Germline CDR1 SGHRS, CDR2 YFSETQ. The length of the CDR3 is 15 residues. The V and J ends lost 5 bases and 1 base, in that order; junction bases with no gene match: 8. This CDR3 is CASRSGQGPSYEQYF. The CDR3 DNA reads TGCGCCAGCAGAAGCGGACAGGGACCGTCCTACGAGCAGTACTTC.

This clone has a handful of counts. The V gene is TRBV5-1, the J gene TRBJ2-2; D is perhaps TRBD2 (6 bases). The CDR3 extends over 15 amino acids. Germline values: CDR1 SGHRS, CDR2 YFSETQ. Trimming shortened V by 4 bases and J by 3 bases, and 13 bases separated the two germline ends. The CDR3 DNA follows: TGCGCCAGCAGCGGGAGACTAGGTGACACCGGGGAGCTGTTTTTT. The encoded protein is CASSGRLGDTGELFF.

CDR3 protein: CASRQGVAHEQYF. The CDR3 nucleotides read TGTGCCAGCAGACAGGGGGTCGCGCACGAGCAGTACTTC. The gene calls are TRBV28 and TRBJ2-7; 8 nucleotides align to TRBD1. The CDR3 totals 13 residues. V shed 6 bases and J 5 bases; nucleotides not matched to a gene: 6. CDR1 and CDR2 from the germline V gene are MDHEN and SYDVKM.

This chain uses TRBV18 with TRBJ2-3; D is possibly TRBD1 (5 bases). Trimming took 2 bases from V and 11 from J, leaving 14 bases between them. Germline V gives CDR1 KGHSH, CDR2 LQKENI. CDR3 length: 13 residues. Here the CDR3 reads CASSPGLDTQQYF. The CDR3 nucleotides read TGTGCCAGCTCACCAGGGCTGGACACACAGCAGTATTTT.

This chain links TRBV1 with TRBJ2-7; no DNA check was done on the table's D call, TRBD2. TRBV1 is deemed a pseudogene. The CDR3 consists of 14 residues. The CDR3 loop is CTSSCSGPTYEQYF. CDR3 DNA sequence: TGCACCAGCAGTTGTAGCGGCCCTACCTACGAGCAGTACTTC.

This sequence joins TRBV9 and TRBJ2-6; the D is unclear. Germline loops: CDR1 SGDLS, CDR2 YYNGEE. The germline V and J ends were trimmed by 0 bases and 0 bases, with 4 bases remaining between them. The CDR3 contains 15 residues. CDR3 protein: CASSVGYSGANVLTF. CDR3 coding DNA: TGTGCCAGCAGCGTAGGTTACTCTGGGGCCAACGTCCTGACTTTC. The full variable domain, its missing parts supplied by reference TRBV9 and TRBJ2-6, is DSGVTQTPKHLITATGQRVTLRCSPRSGDLSVYWYQQSLDQGLQFLIQYYNGEERAKGNILERFSAQQFPDLHSELNLSSLELGDSALYFCASSVGYSGANVLTFGAGSRLTVL.

The CDR3 loop is CASSLWLVTGGSYEQYF. The CDR3, as DNA: TGTGCCAGCAGCTTGTGGTTGGTGACAGGTGGGTCCTACGAGCAGTACTTC. The V call is TRBV5-8, the J call TRBJ2-7, with D perhaps matching TRBD1 (6 bases). V lost 1 base to trimming and J lost 1 base, with 18 bases between them. This CDR3 contains 17 residues. CDR1 and CDR2 from the germline V gene are SGHTS and YDEGEE.

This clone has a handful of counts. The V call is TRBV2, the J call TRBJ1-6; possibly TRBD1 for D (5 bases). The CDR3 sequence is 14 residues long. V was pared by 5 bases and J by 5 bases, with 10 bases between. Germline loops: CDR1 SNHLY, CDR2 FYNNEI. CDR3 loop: CASSTPGNNSPLHF. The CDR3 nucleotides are TGTGCCAGCAGTACCCCAGGGAATAATTCACCCCTCCACTTT.